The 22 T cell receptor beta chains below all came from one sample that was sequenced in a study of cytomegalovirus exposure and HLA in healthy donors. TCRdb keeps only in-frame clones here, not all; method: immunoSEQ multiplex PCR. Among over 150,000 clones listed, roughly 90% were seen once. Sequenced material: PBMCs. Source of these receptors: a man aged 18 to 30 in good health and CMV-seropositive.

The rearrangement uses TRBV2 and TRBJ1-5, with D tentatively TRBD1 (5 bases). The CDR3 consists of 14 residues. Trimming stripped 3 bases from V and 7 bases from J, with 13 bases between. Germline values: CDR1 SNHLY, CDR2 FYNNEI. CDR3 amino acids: CASSEVWGEQPQHF. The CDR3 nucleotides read TGTGCCAGCAGTGAGGTCTGGGGGGAACAGCCCCAGCATTTT.

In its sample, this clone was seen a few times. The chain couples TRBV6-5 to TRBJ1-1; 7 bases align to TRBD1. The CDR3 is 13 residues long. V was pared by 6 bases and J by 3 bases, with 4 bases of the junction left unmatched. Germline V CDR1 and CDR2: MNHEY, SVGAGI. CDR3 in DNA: TGTGCCAGCAGAAACAGGGGAGACACTGAAGCTTTCTTT. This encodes CASRNRGDTEAFF.

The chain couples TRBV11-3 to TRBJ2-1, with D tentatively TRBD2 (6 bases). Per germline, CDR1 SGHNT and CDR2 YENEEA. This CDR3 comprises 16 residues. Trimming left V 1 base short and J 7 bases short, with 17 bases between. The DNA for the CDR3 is TGTGCCAGCAGCTTAGGACGGGGGAGAGTCGAGAATGAGCAGTTCTTC. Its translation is CASSLGRGRVENEQFF. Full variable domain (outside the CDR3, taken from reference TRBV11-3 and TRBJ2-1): EAGVVQSPRYKIIEKKQPVAFWCNPISGHNTLYWYLQNLGQGPELLIRYENEEAVDDSQLPKDRFSAERLKGVDSTLKIQPAELGDSAVYLCASSLGRGRVENEQFFGPGTRLTVL.

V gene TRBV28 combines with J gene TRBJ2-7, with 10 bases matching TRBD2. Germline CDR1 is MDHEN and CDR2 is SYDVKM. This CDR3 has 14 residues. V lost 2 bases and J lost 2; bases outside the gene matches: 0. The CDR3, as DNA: TGTGCCAGCAGTTTAAGCGGGAGGGCCTACGAGCAGTACTTC. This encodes CASSLSGRAYEQYF.

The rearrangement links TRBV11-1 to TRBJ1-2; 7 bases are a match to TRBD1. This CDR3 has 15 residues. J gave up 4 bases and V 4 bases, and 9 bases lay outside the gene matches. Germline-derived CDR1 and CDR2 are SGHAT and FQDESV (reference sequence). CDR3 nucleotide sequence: TGTGCCAGCAGCTCGAGCCGGACAGGCTTCTATGGCTACACCTTC. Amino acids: CASSSSRTGFYGYTF.

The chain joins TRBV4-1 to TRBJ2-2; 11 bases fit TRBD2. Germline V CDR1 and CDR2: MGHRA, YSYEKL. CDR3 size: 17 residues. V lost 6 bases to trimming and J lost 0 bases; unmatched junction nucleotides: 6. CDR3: CASSFTSGSANTGELFF. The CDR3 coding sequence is TGCGCCAGCAGTTTTACTAGCGGGAGCGCGAACACCGGGGAGCTGTTTTTT.

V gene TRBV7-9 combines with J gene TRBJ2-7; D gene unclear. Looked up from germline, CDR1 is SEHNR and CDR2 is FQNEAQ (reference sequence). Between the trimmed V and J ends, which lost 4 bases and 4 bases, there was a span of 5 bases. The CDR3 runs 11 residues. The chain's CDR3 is CASSSIYEQYF. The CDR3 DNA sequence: TGTGCCAGCAGCTCTATTTACGAGCAGTACTTC.

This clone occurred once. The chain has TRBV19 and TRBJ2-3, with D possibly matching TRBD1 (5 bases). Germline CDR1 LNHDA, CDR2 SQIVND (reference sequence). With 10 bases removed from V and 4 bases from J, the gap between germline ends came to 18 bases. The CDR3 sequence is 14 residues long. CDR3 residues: CAISLSGLSDTQYF. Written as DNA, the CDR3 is TGTGCCATTTCCCTTTCAGGGTTGTCAGATACGCAGTATTTT. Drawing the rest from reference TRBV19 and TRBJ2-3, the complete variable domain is DGGITQSPKYLFRKEGQNVTLSCEQNLNHDAMYWYRQDPGQGLRLIYYSQIVNDFQKGDIAEGYSVSREKKESFPLTVTSAQKNPTAFYLCAISLSGLSDTQYFGPGTRLTVL.

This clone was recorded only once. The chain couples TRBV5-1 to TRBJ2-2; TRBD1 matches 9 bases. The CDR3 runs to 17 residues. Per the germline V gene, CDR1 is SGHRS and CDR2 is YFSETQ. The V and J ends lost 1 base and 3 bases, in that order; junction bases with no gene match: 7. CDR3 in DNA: TGCGCCAGCAGCTTGACAGGGGGCAGGACGGACACCGGGGAGCTGTTTTTT. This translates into CASSLTGGRTDTGELFF.

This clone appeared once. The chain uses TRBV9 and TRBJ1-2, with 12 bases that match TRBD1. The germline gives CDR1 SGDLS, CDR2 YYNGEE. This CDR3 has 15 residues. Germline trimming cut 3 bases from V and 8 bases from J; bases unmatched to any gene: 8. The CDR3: CASSGDRGRPGGYTF. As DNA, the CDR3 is TGTGCCAGCAGCGGGGACAGGGGGCGCCCGGGGGGCTACACCTTC.

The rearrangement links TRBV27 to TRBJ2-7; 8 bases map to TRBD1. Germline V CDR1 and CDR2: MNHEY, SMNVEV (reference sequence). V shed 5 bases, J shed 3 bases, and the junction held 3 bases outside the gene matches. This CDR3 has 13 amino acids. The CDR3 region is CASSIGTGYEQYF. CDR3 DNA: TGTGCCAGCAGTATCGGGACAGGCTACGAGCAGTACTTC.

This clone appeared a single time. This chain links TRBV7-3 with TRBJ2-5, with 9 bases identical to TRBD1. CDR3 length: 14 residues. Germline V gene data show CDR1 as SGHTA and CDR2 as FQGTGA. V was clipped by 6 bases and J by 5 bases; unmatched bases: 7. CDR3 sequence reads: CASRTTGGAETQYF. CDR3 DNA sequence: TGTGCCAGCAGGACAACAGGGGGCGCGGAGACCCAGTACTTC.

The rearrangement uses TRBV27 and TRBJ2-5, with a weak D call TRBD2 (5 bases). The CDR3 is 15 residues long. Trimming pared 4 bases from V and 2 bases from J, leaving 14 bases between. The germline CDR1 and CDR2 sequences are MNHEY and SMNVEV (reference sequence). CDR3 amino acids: CASSSGSVRQETQYF. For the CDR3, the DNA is TGTGCCAGCAGTTCGGGATCCGTGCGACAAGAGACCCAGTACTTC.

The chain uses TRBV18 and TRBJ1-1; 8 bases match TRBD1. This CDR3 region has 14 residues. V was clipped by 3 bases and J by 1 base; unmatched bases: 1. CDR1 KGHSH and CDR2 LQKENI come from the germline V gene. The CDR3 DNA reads TGTGCCAGCTCACCCGGACAGGGGAACACTGAAGCTTTCTTT. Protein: CASSPGQGNTEAFF.

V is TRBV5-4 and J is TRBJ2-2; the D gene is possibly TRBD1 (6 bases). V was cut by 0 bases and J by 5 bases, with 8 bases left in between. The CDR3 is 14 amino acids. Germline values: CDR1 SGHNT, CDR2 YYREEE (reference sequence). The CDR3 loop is CASSLAGDTGELFF. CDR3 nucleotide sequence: TGTGCCAGCAGCTTGGCAGGGGATACCGGGGAGCTGTTTTTT.

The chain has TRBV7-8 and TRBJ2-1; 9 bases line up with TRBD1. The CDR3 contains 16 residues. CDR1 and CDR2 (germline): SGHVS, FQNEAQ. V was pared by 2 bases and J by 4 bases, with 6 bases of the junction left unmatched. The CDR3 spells CASSLRTGTGYNEQFF. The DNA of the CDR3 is TGTGCCAGCAGCTTACGGACCGGGACAGGGTACAATGAGCAGTTCTTC.

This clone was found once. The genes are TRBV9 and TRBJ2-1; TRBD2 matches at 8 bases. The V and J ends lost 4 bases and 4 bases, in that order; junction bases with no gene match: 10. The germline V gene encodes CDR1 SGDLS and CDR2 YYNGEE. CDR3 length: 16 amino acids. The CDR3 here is CASSPDLIAGYNEQFF. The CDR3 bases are TGTGCCAGCAGCCCCGACTTGATAGCGGGGTACAATGAGCAGTTCTTC.

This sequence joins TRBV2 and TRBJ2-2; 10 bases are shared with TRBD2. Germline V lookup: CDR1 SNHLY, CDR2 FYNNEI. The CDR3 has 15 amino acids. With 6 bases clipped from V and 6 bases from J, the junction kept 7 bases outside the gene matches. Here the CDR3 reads CASRVAGGGAGELFF. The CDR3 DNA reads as TGTGCCAGCAGGGTAGCGGGAGGTGGTGCCGGGGAGCTGTTTTTT.

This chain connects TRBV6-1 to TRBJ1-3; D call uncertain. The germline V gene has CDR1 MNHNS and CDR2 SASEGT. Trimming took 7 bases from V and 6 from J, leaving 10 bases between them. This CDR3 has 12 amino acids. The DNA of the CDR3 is TGTGCCAGCATCCAAGGACTAAACACCATATATTTT. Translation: CASIQGLNTIYF.

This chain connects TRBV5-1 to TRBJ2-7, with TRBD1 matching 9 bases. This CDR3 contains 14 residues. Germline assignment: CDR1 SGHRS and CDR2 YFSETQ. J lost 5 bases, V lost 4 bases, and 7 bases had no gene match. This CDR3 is CASSRGQGGDEQYF. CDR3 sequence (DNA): TGCGCCAGCAGCCGGGGACAGGGAGGGGACGAGCAGTACTTC.

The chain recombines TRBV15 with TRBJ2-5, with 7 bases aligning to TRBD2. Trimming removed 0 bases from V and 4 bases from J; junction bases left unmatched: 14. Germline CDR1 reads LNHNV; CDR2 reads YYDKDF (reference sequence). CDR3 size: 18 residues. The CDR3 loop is CATSRDHSQVGRLETQYF. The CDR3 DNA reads TGTGCCACCAGCAGAGATCATAGTCAGGTCGGGAGGTTAGAGACCCAGTACTTC.

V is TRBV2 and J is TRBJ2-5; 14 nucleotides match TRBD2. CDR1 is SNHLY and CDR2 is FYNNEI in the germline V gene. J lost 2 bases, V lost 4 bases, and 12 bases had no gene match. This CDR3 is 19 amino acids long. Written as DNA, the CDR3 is TGTGCCAGCAGTGGGGCGCCGGGACTAGCGGGAGCCCCGCAAGAGACCCAGTACTTC. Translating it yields CASSGAPGLAGAPQETQYF.